This is a list of T cell receptor beta chains from one sample in a study of blood T cell repertoires in COVID-19. Measured with immunoSEQ multiplex PCR; TCRdb has only the in-frame clones, and not every one. The sample contains 120,000 or so clones, 70% to 80% of which appear only once. The sequenced sample consisted of peripheral blood. These TCRs come from a middle-aged man with active or convalescent COVID-19. Each CDR3 is given with its conserved first and last residue. Fields, in order: D gene, clone size, V gene, J gene, CDR3 protein, CDR3 DNA. D genes are given only for firm matches. Only some rows state a clone size, as once, few, many or a class for expanded clones.

>TRBD1|.|TRBV10-2|TRBJ2-7
CASKRGQDLSYEQYF
TGCGCCAGCAAAAGAGGACAGGACCTCTCCTACGAGCAGTACTTC
>.|.|TRBV30|TRBJ1-4
CAWSVMRANEKLFF
TGTGCCTGGAGTGTGATGAGGGCTAATGAAAAACTGTTTTTT
>.|.|TRBV5-4|TRBJ1-2
CASSLPRGLNYGYTF
TGTGCCAGCAGCTTGCCCAGGGGCCTTAACTATGGCTACACCTTC
>TRBD2|.|TRBV5-4|TRBJ2-7
CASSSKVGGSSYEQYF
TGTGCCAGCAGCTCTAAAGTCGGCGGGAGCTCCTACGAGCAGTACTTC
>.|.|TRBV19|TRBJ2-2
CASTQEALRNTGELFF
TGTGCCAGTACTCAGGAGGCGTTACGGAACACCGGGGAGCTGTTTTTT
>.|.|TRBV30|TRBJ2-3
CAWSASGDTQYF
TGTGCCTGGAGTGCCAGCGGGGATACGCAGTATTTT
>.|.|TRBV19|TRBJ1-6
CASKETGLGPLHF
TGTGCCAGTAAAGAGACAGGCCTTGGTCCCCTCCACTTT
>.|.|TRBV5-1|TRBJ2-1
CASSFSTAPSNEQFF
TGCGCCAGCAGCTTCTCCACCGCCCCCAGCAATGAGCAGTTCTTC
>TRBD2|.|TRBV20-1|TRBJ2-1
CSALAGVEQFF
TGCAGTGCCCTAGCGGGAGTTGAGCAGTTCTTC
>.|.|TRBV14|TRBJ1-2
CASTRTGDNYGYTF
TGTGCCAGCACCCGTACGGGAGATAACTATGGCTACACCTTC
>TRBD1|once|TRBV5-1|TRBJ1-1
CASSVDRGRSEAFF
TGCGCCAGCAGCGTGGACAGGGGGCGGAGTGAAGCTTTCTTT
>.|.|TRBV28|TRBJ1-2
CASSFERNGYTF
TGTGCCAGCAGTTTTGAGAGGAATGGCTACACCTTC
>.|.|TRBV28|TRBJ2-2
CASSRPVETGELFF
TGTGCCAGCAGTAGGCCTGTGGAGACCGGGGAGCTGTTTTTT
>.|.|TRBV9|TRBJ1-1
CASSDGLGEAFF
TGTGCCAGCAGCGACGGACTGGGTGAAGCTTTCTTT
>.|.|TRBV11-2|TRBJ1-2
CASSLADRGGYTF
TGTGCCAGCAGCTTAGCGGATAGGGGTGGCTACACCTTC
>.|.|TRBV18|TRBJ2-1
CASSPTAGVGYNEQFF
TGTGCCAGCTCGCCTACCGCAGGGGTGGGTTACAATGAGCAGTTCTTC
>TRBD2|.|TRBV7-9|TRBJ2-5
CASSSLGRALAETQYF
TGTGCCAGCAGCTCACTCGGGAGGGCCTTGGCGGAGACCCAGTACTTC
>.|few|TRBV5-1|TRBJ2-6
CASSPGDFGANVLTF
TGCGCCAGCAGCCCCGGGGATTTTGGGGCCAACGTCCTGACTTTC
>TRBD1|.|TRBV11-2|TRBJ2-7
CASSSFLDRALYEQYF
TGTGCCAGCAGCTCATTCCTGGACAGGGCCCTTTACGAGCAGTACTTC
>TRBD1|.|TRBV4-1|TRBJ1-1
CASSRTGGGTEAFF
TGCGCCAGCAGTCGCACAGGGGGCGGGACTGAAGCTTTCTTT
>TRBD1|few|TRBV2|TRBJ1-5
CASRGDRGGNQPQHF
TGTGCCAGCAGGGGGGACAGGGGAGGCAATCAGCCCCAGCATTTT
>TRBD2|.|TRBV9|TRBJ2-1
CASSVGAGGYNEQFF
TGTGCCAGCAGCGTAGGAGCGGGGGGATACAATGAGCAGTTCTTC
>TRBD2|.|TRBV4-2|TRBJ2-2
CASSSRNPSPSGRDTGELFF
TGTGCCAGCAGCTCTCGCAACCCCTCCCCTAGCGGGAGGGACACCGGGGAGCTGTTTTTT
>TRBD1|.|TRBV3-1/TRBV3-2|TRBJ1-3
CASSHPGTGGRGNTIYF
TGTGCCAGCAGCCACCCCGGGACAGGGGGACGTGGAAACACCATATATTTT
>.|.|TRBV24-1|TRBJ1-2
CATSDFGRDGYTF
TGTGCCACCAGTGATTTCGGTCGGGATGGCTACACCTTC
>TRBD2|.|TRBV6-1|TRBJ2-1
CASSELGGGYSYNEQFF
TGTGCCAGCAGTGAACTGGGGGGGGGATACTCCTACAATGAGCAGTTCTTC
>.|.|TRBV4-2|TRBJ1-2
CASSQDIDTGRKYGYTF
TGTGCCAGCAGCCAAGATATTGACACAGGAAGGAAATATGGCTACACCTTC
>TRBD1|.|TRBV5-6|TRBJ1-1
CASSRTGGAFF
TGTGCCAGCAGTAGGACAGGTGGCGCTTTCTTT
>.|.|TRBV19|TRBJ1-2
CASILTGGNGYTF
TGTGCCAGTATCCTAACGGGGGGGAACGGCTACACCTTC
>.|.|TRBV6-5|TRBJ1-6
CASQRAGRNSPLHF
TGTGCCAGCCAAAGGGCAGGGCGGAATTCACCCCTCCACTTT
>TRBD1|.|TRBV9|TRBJ2-1
CASSVQPGQGANEQFF
TGTGCCAGCAGCGTCCAACCGGGACAGGGGGCGAATGAGCAGTTCTTC
>TRBD1|once|TRBV5-6|TRBJ2-7
CASSSLRTGSPYEQYF
TGTGCCAGCAGCTCCCTCCGGACAGGTTCCCCCTACGAGCAGTACTTC
>TRBD2|.|TRBV5-1|TRBJ2-1
CASSLGVAGGQDNEQFF
TGCGCCAGCAGCTTGGGGGTAGCGGGAGGTCAGGACAATGAGCAGTTCTTC
>TRBD1|.|TRBV18|TRBJ1-4
CASSRDRERNEKLFF
TGTGCCAGCTCACGGGACAGGGAGAGGAATGAAAAACTGTTTTTT
>.|few|TRBV11-2|TRBJ1-4
CASSPFRGGVANNEKLFF
TGTGCCAGCAGCCCATTCAGGGGTGGGGTAGCTAATAATGAAAAACTGTTTTTT
>TRBD1|.|TRBV6-5|TRBJ1-1
CASSSPYRGEIF
TGTGCCAGCAGCTCCCCGTACAGGGGGGAAATCTTT
>TRBD1|.|TRBV10-3|TRBJ1-1
CAISESALSDRGKGTEAFF
TGTGCCATCAGTGAGTCGGCCCTTTCGGACAGGGGAAAGGGCACTGAAGCTTTCTTT
>.|few|TRBV19|TRBJ2-2
CATQSAGRGAGELFF
TGTGCCACACAATCGGCGGGAAGAGGGGCCGGGGAGCTGTTTTTT
>TRBD2|once|TRBV5-1|TRBJ2-5
CASSLAGGPAETQYF
TGCGCCAGCAGTTTAGCGGGAGGGCCTGCGGAGACCCAGTACTTC
>.|.|TRBV18|TRBJ1-2
CASSPTRGGREKGYTF
TGTGCCAGCTCACCCACGAGGGGGGGGCGCGAAAAAGGCTACACCTTC